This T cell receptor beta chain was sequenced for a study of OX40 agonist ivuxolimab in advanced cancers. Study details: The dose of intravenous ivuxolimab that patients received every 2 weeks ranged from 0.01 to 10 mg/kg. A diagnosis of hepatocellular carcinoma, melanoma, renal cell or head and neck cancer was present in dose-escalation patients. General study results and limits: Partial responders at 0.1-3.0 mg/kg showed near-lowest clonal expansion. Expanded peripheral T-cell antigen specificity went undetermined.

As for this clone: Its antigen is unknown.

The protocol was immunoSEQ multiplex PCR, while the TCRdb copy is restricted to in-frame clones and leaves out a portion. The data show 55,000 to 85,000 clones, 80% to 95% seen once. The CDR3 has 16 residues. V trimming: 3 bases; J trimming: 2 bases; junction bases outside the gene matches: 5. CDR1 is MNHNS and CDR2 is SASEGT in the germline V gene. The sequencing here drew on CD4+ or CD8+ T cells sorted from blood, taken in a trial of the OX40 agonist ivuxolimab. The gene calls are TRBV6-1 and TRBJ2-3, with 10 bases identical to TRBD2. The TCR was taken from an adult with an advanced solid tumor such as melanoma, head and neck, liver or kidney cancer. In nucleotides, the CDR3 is TGTGCCAGCAGTGACCTAGCGGGGGCGATCACAGATACGCAGTATTTT. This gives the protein CASSDLAGAITDTQYF.